This TCR beta chain was observed in a study of shared clonotypes between healthy human individuals. Every one of the donors was a Caucasian adult that lived in Nashville, Tennessee. The unsorted samples took around 81 million PBMCs to get genomic DNA. General observations from the study: Sampling used blood alone; tissue repertoires probably differ.

The CDR3 runs 15 residues. Germline V gene lookup returns CDR1 MNHEY and CDR2 SVGAGI. V was shortened by 5 bases and J by 4 bases, with 15 bases between the two germline ends. As for this clone: The antigen remains unidentified.

Original processing notes: Filtering differed since immunoSEQ provided only junctions, with no quality scores. Clones were read by immunoSEQ multiplex PCR, and TCRdb kept only the in-frame ones, dropping some. For V, J and clone size, that table is used; D and trimming come from the DNA. This sample has fewer than 650,000 clones, with over 60% found just once. Sample: PBMCs. The sequence was collected from a middle-aged woman in good health. Some clones in this sample may be carry-over from other donors' samples. The rearrangement uses TRBV6-5 and TRBJ1-3, with a tentative D call TRBD1 (6 bases). The CDR3 sequence is CASSPNDGQGNTIYF. In nucleotides, the CDR3 is TGTGCCAGCAGTCCCAACGACGGACAGGGAAACACCATATATTTT.